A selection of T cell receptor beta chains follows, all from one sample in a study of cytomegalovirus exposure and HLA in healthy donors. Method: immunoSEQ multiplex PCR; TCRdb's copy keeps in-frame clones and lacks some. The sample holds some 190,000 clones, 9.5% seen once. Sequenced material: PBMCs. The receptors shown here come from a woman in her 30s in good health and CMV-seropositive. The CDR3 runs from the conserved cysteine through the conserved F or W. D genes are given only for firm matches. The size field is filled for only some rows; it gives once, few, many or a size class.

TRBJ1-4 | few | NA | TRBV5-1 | TGCGCCAGCAGCTTGGGCTGGTCCGGGAATAATGAAAAACTGTTTTTT | CASSLGWSGNNEKLFF
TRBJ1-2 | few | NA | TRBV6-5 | TGTGCCAGCAGTTACTCGAGAGTTCCTTCGCGTGGCTACACCTTC | CASSYSRVPSRGYTF
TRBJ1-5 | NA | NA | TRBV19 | TGTGCCAGTAGCCCCGAAGGGGCCCCAGCTAGGCAGCCCCAGCATTTT | CASSPEGAPARQPQHF
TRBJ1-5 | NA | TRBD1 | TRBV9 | TGTGCCAGCAGCCCACACGACAGGGGGCTTCAGCCCCAGCATTTT | CASSPHDRGLQPQHF
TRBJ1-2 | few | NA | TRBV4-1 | TGCGCCAGCAGCCAAGGCCCAAGTGTATCACCCAGCTATGGCTACACCTTC | CASSQGPSVSPSYGYTF
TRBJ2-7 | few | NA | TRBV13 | TGTGCCAGCAGCTTTCGGAGTGGGAGCTCCTACGAGCAGTACTTC | CASSFRSGSSYEQYF
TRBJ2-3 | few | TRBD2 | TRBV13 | TGTGCCAGCAGCTTAGATCCCACGGGAGGGTCGGATACGCAGTATTTT | CASSLDPTGGSDTQYF
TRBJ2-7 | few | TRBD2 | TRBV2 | TGTGCCGGAATGACAGAGTTAGCGGGAGGGCCTAGCTCCTACGAGCAGTACTTC | CAGMTELAGGPSSYEQYF
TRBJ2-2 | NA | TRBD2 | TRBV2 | TGTGCCAGCAGGGGACTAGCGGTTACCGGGGAGCTGTTTTTT | CASRGLAVTGELFF
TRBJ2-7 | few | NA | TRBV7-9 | TGTGCCAGCAGCTTAGGGGGAGGCAGGGTTGGAGAGCAGTACTTC | CASSLGGGRVGEQYF
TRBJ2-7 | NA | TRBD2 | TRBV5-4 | TGTGCCAGCAGCTTCATCGATTTAGCGGGAGTGGGTTACGAGCAGTACTTC | CASSFIDLAGVGYEQYF
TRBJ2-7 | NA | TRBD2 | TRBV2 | TGTGCCGGCGGGGGGGGGACCTCCTACGAGAAGTACTTC | CAGGGGTSYEKYF
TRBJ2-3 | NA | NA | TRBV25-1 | TGTGCCAGCAGTGAAGGGGCAGATTCAGATACGCAGTATTTT | CASSEGADSDTQYF
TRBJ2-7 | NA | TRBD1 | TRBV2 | TGTGCCAGCACCTTCCGGGCAGGGGGCTACGAGCAGTACTTC | CASTFRAGGYEQYF
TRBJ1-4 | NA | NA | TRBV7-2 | TGTGCCAGCAGCTATAGACACGCAACTAATGAAAAACTGTTTTTT | CASSYRHATNEKLFF
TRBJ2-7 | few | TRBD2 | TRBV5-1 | TGCGCCAGCAGCTTGTTCCAAAGTAGCGGGAGTTCCTACGAGCAGTACTTC | CASSLFQSSGSSYEQYF
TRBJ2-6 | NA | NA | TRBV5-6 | TGTGCCAGCAGCAGGGGTCCTGGGGCCAACGTCCTGACTTTC | CASSRGPGANVLTF
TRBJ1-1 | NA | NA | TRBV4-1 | TGCGCCAGCAGCCACTTCCCGAGGGAGAGATATACTGAAGCTTTCTTT | CASSHFPRERYTEAFF
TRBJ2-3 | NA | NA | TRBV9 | TGTGCCAGCAGCGTCCAACCGGCGGGTACGCAGTATTTT | CASSVQPAGTQYF
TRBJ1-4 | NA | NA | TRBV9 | TGTGCCAGCAGCGTAGGAGGATTGGGGCTGACTGAAAAACTGTTTTTT | CASSVGGLGLTEKLFF
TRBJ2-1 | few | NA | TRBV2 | TGTGCCAGCGCACGACAGAGTTCCTACAATGAGCAGTTCTTC | CASARQSSYNEQFF
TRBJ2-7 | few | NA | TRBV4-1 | TGCGCCAGCAGCCAAAAATTTACTAGAGGCCAAGACGAGCAGTACTTC | CASSQKFTRGQDEQYF
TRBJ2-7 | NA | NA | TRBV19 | TGTGCCAGTAGTATCTCCCGGGACACAACCTACGAGCAGTACTTC | CASSISRDTTYEQYF
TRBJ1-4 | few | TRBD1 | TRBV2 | TGTGCCAGCAGCGTAACGTATTGGGGACAGAAAACTAATGAAAAACTGTTTTTT | CASSVTYWGQKTNEKLFF
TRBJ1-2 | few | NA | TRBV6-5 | TGTGCCAGCAGTTACTCGAGCGGGGGTTATAGTTATGGCTACACCTTC | CASSYSSGGYSYGYTF
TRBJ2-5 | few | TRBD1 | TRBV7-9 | TGTGCCAGTGGGACAGGTTCCTTAGAAACCCAGTACTTC | CASGTGSLETQYF
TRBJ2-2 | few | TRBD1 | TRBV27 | TGTGCCAGCAGTGCCTGGACAGGGGATGACACCGGGGAGCTGTTTTTT | CASSAWTGDDTGELFF
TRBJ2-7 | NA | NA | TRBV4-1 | TGCGCCAGCAGCCCCGGGGAGGACTACGAGCAGTACTTC | CASSPGEDYEQYF
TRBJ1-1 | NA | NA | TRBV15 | TGTGCCACCAGCAGAGACAGGGGCACTGAAGCTTTCTTT | CATSRDRGTEAFF
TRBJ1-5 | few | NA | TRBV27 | TGTGCCAGCAGTTTATCACTAGGTCAGCCCCAGCATTTT | CASSLSLGQPQHF
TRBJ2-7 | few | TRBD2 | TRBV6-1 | TGTGCCAGCACCACGGTGAGCGGGAGGGCTTACGAGCAGTACTTC | CASTTVSGRAYEQYF
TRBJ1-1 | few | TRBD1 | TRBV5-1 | TGCGCCAGCAGCTTGACAGGGGGGACTGAAGCTTTCTTT | CASSLTGGTEAFF
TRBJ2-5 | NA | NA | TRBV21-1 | TGTGCCAGCGGACAGGATCTCCAAGAGACCCAGTACTTC | CASGQDLQETQYF
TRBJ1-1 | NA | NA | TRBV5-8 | TGTGCCAGCAGCTTGCCGGGACACTCGAACACTGAAGCTTTCTTT | CASSLPGHSNTEAFF
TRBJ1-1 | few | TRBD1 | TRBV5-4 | TGTGCCAGCCTGGACAGGGGAAGGGGGAACACTGAAGCTTTCTTT | CASLDRGRGNTEAFF
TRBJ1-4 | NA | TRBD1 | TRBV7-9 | TGTGCCAGCAGCGGTCGACAGGGGGCGAACGAAAAACTGTTTTTT | CASSGRQGANEKLFF
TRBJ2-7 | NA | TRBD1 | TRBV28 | TGTGCCAGCAGCAGTGGACAGGGTACAGCCAACGAGCAGTACTTC | CASSSGQGTANEQYF
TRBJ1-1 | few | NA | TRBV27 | TGTGCCAGCAGTCGTTACAGGGCGAACACTGAAGCTTTCTTT | CASSRYRANTEAFF
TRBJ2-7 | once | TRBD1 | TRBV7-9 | TGTGCCAGCAGCTCCCTTGCTAGGGGGCCCCGGGGGCAGTACTTC | CASSSLARGPRGQYF
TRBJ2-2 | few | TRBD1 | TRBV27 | TGTGCCAGCAGTCCCTGGACAGGGGGCAACGGGGAGCTGTTTTTT | CASSPWTGGNGELFF
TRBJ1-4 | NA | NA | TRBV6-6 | TGTGCCAGCAGTTACGGGGCGGCCGCCTCGTTTTTT | CASSYGAAASFF
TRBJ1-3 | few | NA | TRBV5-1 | TGCGCCAGCAGTTCCACAGGAGGGACTGGAAACACCATATATTTT | CASSSTGGTGNTIYF
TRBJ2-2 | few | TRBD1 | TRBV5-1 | TGCGCCAGCAGCCTCACAGGGGAGACCGGGGAGCTGTTTTTT | CASSLTGETGELFF
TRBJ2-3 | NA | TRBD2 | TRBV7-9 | TGTGCCAGCAGCTTAGGGGTAGCGGGAAGCACAGATACGCAGTATTTT | CASSLGVAGSTDTQYF
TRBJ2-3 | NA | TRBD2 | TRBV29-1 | TGCAGCGTTAGCGGGAGACCCTCAGATACGCAGTATTTT | CSVSGRPSDTQYF
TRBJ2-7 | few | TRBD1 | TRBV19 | TGTGCCACCCGCGACAGGGGTCTCGAGCAGTACTTC | CATRDRGLEQYF